These 24 T cell receptor beta chains originate from one sample sequenced in a study of long-term antiretroviral therapy in people with HIV. At the survey level, the v3.0 immunoSEQ assay was run. Generated by immunoSEQ multiplex PCR, the TCRdb table keeps only in-frame clones and is missing some. The data hold around 32,000 clones, with more than 80% observed a single time. The sample consisted of unsorted PBMCs, taken 3.2 years before starting antiretroviral therapy. The receptors come from a man aged 50-59 years with HIV.

This chain connects TRBV11-3 to TRBJ2-5; D gene unclear. There are 14 residues in the CDR3. Trimming took 1 base from V and 2 from J, leaving 8 bases between them. Germline CDR1 is SGHNT and CDR2 is YENEEA. CDR3 protein: CASSLGGWQETQYF. The CDR3 DNA sequence: TGTGCCAGCAGCTTAGGCGGTTGGCAAGAGACCCAGTACTTC.

The gene calls are TRBV6-5 and TRBJ2-7, with 8 bases aligning to TRBD2. The junction had 4 bases not matched to a gene; V was cut back by 1 base and J by 2 bases. In germline, CDR1 is MNHEY, CDR2 SVGAGI. There are 15 residues in the CDR3. The CDR3 nucleotides read TGTGCCAGCAGTTACTTTAGCGGGGCCCCCTACGAGCAGTACTTC. This sequence encodes CASSYFSGAPYEQYF.

J is TRBJ2-7 and V is TRBV7-2, with 12 bases lining up with TRBD2. Germline CDR1 reads SGHTA; CDR2 reads FQGNSA. The CDR3 loop spans 15 amino acids. Trimming removed 2 bases from V and 7 bases from J; junction bases left unmatched: 6. In DNA form, the CDR3 reads TGTGCCAGCAGCTTACTAGCGGGGGGGCCGGGGGAGCAGTACTTC. Translated: CASSLLAGGPGEQYF.

V gene TRBV19 combines with J gene TRBJ1-1; D is possibly TRBD1 (5 bases). Germline V CDR1 and CDR2: LNHDA, SQIVND (reference sequence). Trimming left V 11 bases short and J 7 bases short, with 14 bases between. This CDR3 region has 11 residues. The CDR3 DNA reads as TGTGCCGGTTATTCGGGGGGTGAAGCTTTCTTT. Amino acid sequence: CAGYSGGEAFF.

The J gene is TRBJ1-2, the V gene TRBV6-4, with TRBD1 identical over 10 bases. J gave up 8 bases and V 3 bases, and 3 bases lay outside the gene matches. Per the germline V gene, CDR1 is MRHNA and CDR2 is SNTAGT. The CDR3 is made up of 13 amino acids. CDR3 nucleotide sequence: TGTGCCAGCAGTGAAGACAGGGGGCGCGGCTACACCTTC. Translation: CASSEDRGRGYTF.

This sequence joins TRBV10-1 and TRBJ1-1; D is unresolved. Germline values: CDR1 WNHNN, CDR2 SYGVQD (reference sequence). The V gene lost 5 bases and the J gene lost 2 bases, with 9 bases spanning the gap. The CDR3 totals 13 residues. CDR3 sequence reads: CASSPGPNTEAFF. DNA for the CDR3: TGCGCCAGCAGTCCCGGGCCAAACACTGAAGCTTTCTTT.

The chain carries TRBV7-2 and TRBJ2-7, with 10 bases lining up with TRBD1. CDR3 length: 15 residues. CDR1 is SGHTA and CDR2 is FQGNSA in the germline V gene. J was trimmed by 6 bases and V by 4 bases; bases with no gene match: 9. The CDR3 sequence: CASSSTGQGFREQYF. Here the CDR3 DNA reads TGTGCCAGCAGCTCGACGGGACAGGGGTTTCGCGAGCAGTACTTC.

The chain recombines TRBV11-2 with TRBJ2-7, with TRBD1 identical over 9 bases. This CDR3 contains 15 residues. CDR1 and CDR2 (germline): SGHAT, FQNNGV. J lost 3 bases, V lost 0 bases, and 3 bases had no gene match. This CDR3 is CASSLEQGAFYEQYF. The DNA of the CDR3 is TGTGCCAGCAGCTTAGAACAGGGGGCTTTCTACGAGCAGTACTTC. Filled out from reference TRBV11-2 and TRBJ2-7, the complete variable domain reads EAGVAQSPRYKIIEKRQSVAFWCNPISGHATLYWYQQILGQGPKLLIQFQNNGVVDDSQLPKDRFSAERLKGVDSTLKIQPAKLEDSAVYLCASSLEQGAFYEQYFGPGTRLTVT.

This clone showed up just once. J is TRBJ1-5 and V is TRBV10-3; a possible D gene is TRBD1 (5 bases). Trimming took off 0 bases at V and 7 bases at J, with 13 bases between the two ends. CDR1 and CDR2 from the germline V gene are ENHRY and SYGVKD. CDR3 size: 15 residues. CDR3: CAISESQGLGQPQHF. In DNA, the CDR3 is TGTGCCATCAGTGAGTCCCAGGGCCTTGGGCAGCCCCAGCATTTT.

The rearrangement links TRBV5-5 to TRBJ2-5, with D tentatively TRBD1 or TRBD2 (7 bases each). Trimming stripped 2 bases from V and 8 bases from J, with 19 bases between. The CDR3 covers 15 residues. CDR1 and CDR2 (germline): SGHKS, YYEKEE (reference sequence). The CDR3 sequence is CASSLEGAGEYTQYF. The CDR3 DNA reads as TGTGCCAGCAGCTTAGAGGGGGCGGGGGAGTACACCCAGTACTTC.

The chain combines TRBV6-5 with TRBJ2-7, with 9 bases that match TRBD1. The V gene end was trimmed by 7 bases and the J gene end by 0 bases; junction bases not matched to a gene: 4. Germline V gene sequence: CDR1 MNHEY, CDR2 SVGAGI. CDR3 length equals 14 residues. The CDR3 region is CASTSDRGSYEQYF. The CDR3 DNA reads as TGTGCCAGCACTTCGGACAGGGGCTCCTACGAGCAGTACTTC.

This chain joins TRBV19 and TRBJ2-2, with D possibly TRBD2 on 6 matching bases. This CDR3 comprises 16 residues. Germline-derived CDR1 and CDR2 are LNHDA and SQIVND (reference sequence). Trimming took off 8 bases at V and 6 bases at J, with 22 bases between the two ends. The CDR3 bases are TGTGCCAGTGGAACGGGGGAACCTCCCGGGGCCGGGGAGCTGTTTTTT. Protein product: CASGTGEPPGAGELFF.

J is TRBJ1-3 and V is TRBV7-9, with 7 positions matching TRBD1. The CDR3 consists of 14 residues. CDR1 and CDR2 (germline): SEHNR, FQNEAQ (reference sequence). Trimming cost V 5 bases and J 4 bases; bases outside gene matches: 5. This CDR3 reads CASSRPTGGNTIYF. The CDR3 region has the DNA TGTGCCAGCAGCCGACCGACAGGGGGAAACACCATATATTTT. Looking up the rest from reference TRBV7-9 and TRBJ1-3 gives the full variable domain: DTGVSQNPRHKITKRGQNVTFRCDPISEHNRLYWYRQTLGQGPEFLTYFQNEAQLEKSRLLSDRFSAERPKGSFSTLEIQRTEQGDSAMYLCASSRPTGGNTIYFGEGSWLTVV.

This clone has just a few counts. The chain couples TRBV7-3 to TRBJ2-7; 10 nucleotides align to TRBD2. V dropped 2 bases and J dropped 4; count of bases not matched to a gene: 2. Germline CDR1 SGHTA, CDR2 FQGTGA. This CDR3 comprises 14 residues. The CDR3: CASSLSTSGYEQYF. DNA for the CDR3: TGTGCCAGCAGCTTATCGACTAGCGGGTACGAGCAGTACTTC.

The chain couples TRBV5-1 to TRBJ2-3; D might be TRBD2 (6 bases). The CDR3 is 16 amino acids. Germline V lookup: CDR1 SGHRS, CDR2 YFSETQ. Trimming left V 3 bases short and J 6 bases short, with 20 bases between. The CDR3 is CASSSGVGGPGDTQYF. The DNA for the CDR3 is TGCGCCAGCAGCTCGGGGGTCGGGGGACCCGGGGATACGCAGTATTTT.

The J gene is TRBJ2-1, the V gene TRBV6-5; unclear D gene. Germline CDR1 and CDR2: MNHEY and SVGAGI. V was trimmed by 2 bases and J by 3 bases, leaving 5 bases between them. This CDR3 spans 13 amino acids. CDR3 in amino acids: CASSYDFYNEQFF. DNA of the CDR3: TGTGCCAGCAGTTACGATTTCTACAATGAGCAGTTCTTC.

The chain uses TRBV27 and TRBJ1-2; 7 bases fit TRBD1. V shed 2 bases, J shed 3 bases, and the junction held 6 bases outside the gene matches. The germline V gene has CDR1 MNHEY and CDR2 SMNVEV (reference sequence). This CDR3 contains 15 residues. The CDR3 here is CASSLGPQGYYGYTF. In nucleotides, the CDR3 is TGTGCCAGCAGTTTAGGCCCACAGGGGTACTATGGCTACACCTTC.

This chain links TRBV10-2 with TRBJ2-3; 7 bases align to TRBD1. The germline CDR1 and CDR2 sequences are WSHSY and SAAADI. CDR3 length equals 17 residues. The trim removed 10 bases at V and 3 bases at J, leaving 19 bases unmatched. Written as DNA, the CDR3 is TGCGCCACGAAAAGCAGGGGGTCATCGGGTGAGACAGATACGCAGTATTTT. Protein: CATKSRGSSGETDTQYF.

This clone was detected a few times. V and J are TRBV2 and TRBJ1-6, with 10 bases aligning to TRBD1. The CDR3 runs to 14 residues. Germline V gives CDR1 SNHLY, CDR2 FYNNEI. Unmatched junction bases numbered 6, after V lost 5 bases and J lost 11 bases. The CDR3 here is CASSYGQGGPPLHF. The DNA of the CDR3 is TGTGCCAGCAGTTACGGACAGGGGGGTCCACCCCTCCACTTT.

The chain is built from TRBV7-9 and TRBJ2-2; 13 bases align to TRBD2. V trimming: 4 bases; J trimming: 5 bases; junction bases outside the gene matches: 7. This CDR3 comprises 17 residues. Per germline, CDR1 SEHNR and CDR2 FQNEAQ (reference sequence). CDR3 bases: TGTGCCAGCAGCTCGACTAGCGGGAGGATAAAGACCGGGGAGCTGTTTTTT. This encodes CASSSTSGRIKTGELFF.

This clone has a single count. This chain uses TRBV5-1 with TRBJ2-2; D is unclear. Germline values: CDR1 SGHRS, CDR2 YFSETQ. Trimming cost V 4 bases and J 1 base, with 17 bases left between them. The CDR3 length is 17 residues. CDR3 protein: CASSRSWQAMNTGELFF. The CDR3 DNA reads TGCGCCAGCAGCCGGTCGTGGCAGGCAATGAACACCGGGGAGCTGTTTTTT.

The chain has TRBV19 and TRBJ2-2; D gene ambiguous. Looked up from germline, CDR1 is LNHDA and CDR2 is SQIVND (reference sequence). The ends were cut back, 4 bases at V and 1 base at J, with 10 bases in the middle. The CDR3 covers 15 residues. The CDR3 reads CASSTKGLNTGELFF. The CDR3 DNA sequence: TGTGCCAGTAGTACTAAGGGTTTGAACACCGGGGAGCTGTTTTTT.

This chain links TRBV30 with TRBJ2-7; tentative D call: TRBD2 (5 bases). The CDR3 loop spans 13 amino acids. The V and J ends lost 3 bases and 0 bases respectively, with 9 bases between them. Germline V lookup: CDR1 GTSNPN, CDR2 SVGIG (reference sequence). CDR3 nucleotide sequence: TGTGCCTGGAGCGCGCGGGTCTCCTACGAGCAGTACTTC. Translating it yields CAWSARVSYEQYF.

The V gene is TRBV10-3, the J gene TRBJ2-3; TRBD2 matches at 9 bases. CDR1 ENHRY and CDR2 SYGVKD come from the germline V gene. The V and J ends lost 3 bases and 1 base, in that order; junction bases with no gene match: 5. The CDR3 runs to 16 residues. CDR3 amino acids: CAISDLREGGTDTQYF. The CDR3 DNA sequence: TGTGCCATCAGTGATTTGCGGGAGGGGGGCACAGATACGCAGTATTTT.